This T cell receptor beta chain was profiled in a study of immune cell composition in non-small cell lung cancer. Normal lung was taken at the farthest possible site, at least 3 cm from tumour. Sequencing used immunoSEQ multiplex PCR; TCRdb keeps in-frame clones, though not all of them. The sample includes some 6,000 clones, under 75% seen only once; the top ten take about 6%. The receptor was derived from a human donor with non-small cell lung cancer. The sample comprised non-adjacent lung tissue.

CDR3 in amino acids: CAWKTSLRGMGNTIYF. The CDR3 nucleotides read TGTGCCTGGAAAACGTCCTTAAGGGGGATGGGAAACACCATATATTTT. The chain recombines TRBV30 with TRBJ1-3; weak D call: TRBD1 (6 bases). Germline V lookup: CDR1 GTSNPN, CDR2 SVGIG (reference sequence). CDR3 length equals 16 residues. The germline V and J ends were trimmed by 4 bases and 4 bases, with 20 bases remaining between them.